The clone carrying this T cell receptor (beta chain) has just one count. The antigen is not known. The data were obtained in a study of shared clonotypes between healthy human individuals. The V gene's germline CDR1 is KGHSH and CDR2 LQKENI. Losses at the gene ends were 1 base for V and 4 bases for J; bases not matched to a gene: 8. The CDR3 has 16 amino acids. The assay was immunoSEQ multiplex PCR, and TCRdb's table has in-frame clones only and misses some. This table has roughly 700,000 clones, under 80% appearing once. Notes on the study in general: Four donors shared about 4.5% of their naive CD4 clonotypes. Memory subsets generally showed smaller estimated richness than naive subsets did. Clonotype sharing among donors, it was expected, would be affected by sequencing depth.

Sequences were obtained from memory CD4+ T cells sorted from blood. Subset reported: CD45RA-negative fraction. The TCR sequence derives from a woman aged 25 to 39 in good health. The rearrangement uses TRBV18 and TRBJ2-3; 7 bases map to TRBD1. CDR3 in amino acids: CASSPLTGAAADTQYF. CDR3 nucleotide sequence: TGTGCCAGCTCACCACTCACAGGGGCGGCGGCAGATACGCAGTATTTT.